The clone carrying this T cell receptor (beta chain) was found a few times. The antigen is unknown. With 4 bases removed from V and 2 bases from J, the gap between germline ends came to 12 bases. This CDR3 region has 13 residues. The germline gives CDR1 SQVTM, CDR2 ANQGSEA. These data belong to a study of blood T cells in healthy people across ages. The study, taken as a whole, reports: Naive T cell percentage and TCR beta diversity correlated strongly.

Alongside a J-beta primer mix, a sample-barcoded 5' primer served in a second PCR lasting 7 to 11 cycles. Each CDR3 protein is one row after TCRdb ran MiXCR on the 5' RACE reads. The data contain around 990,000 distinct CDR3 sequences, 20% to 25% of them seen just once; the ten biggest clones take up approximately 0.79%. These same data were also listed under a study on T cells of mothers and their children.

The sequenced sample consisted of blood. The chain uses TRBV29-1 and TRBJ2-7; perhaps TRBD1 as D (6 bases). This clonotype originated in a girl aged 2 to 9 in good health. CDR3 sequence (DNA): TGCAGCGTTGCCCGGACAGACACCTACGAGCAGTACTTC. It specifies CSVARTDTYEQYF.